This T cell receptor beta chain was obtained from a study of beta chain features in type 1 diabetes. About the study: Patients looked much like healthy donors when it came to age, gender and cell yields. Study-level results: Within patients, naive, central memory and Treg TCRB repertoires seemed more similar than within healthy donors. Whether HLA type affects TCRB rearrangement stayed undetermined in the present work. Shorter TCRB CDR3s, moderately but significantly so, were found in Type 1 diabetes patients in all four CD4+ subsets.

This CDR3 is 15 amino acids long. Germline-derived CDR1 and CDR2 are SGHRS and YFSETQ. V lost 0 bases and J lost 1, with 10 bases in between. As concerns this clone: Its specificity is unknown.

What was sequenced were expressed TCRB transcripts, since all of the isolated RNA had been reverse transcribed. The study sequenced naive, central memory and regulatory T cell samples to an average of roughly 4 million reads. Profiled with immunoSEQ multiplex PCR; TCRdb holds only in-frame clones, not every one. The table has 550,000 to 850,000 clones, 10% to 15% seen once; the top ten hold about 0.02%. Sequenced sample: naive CD4+ T cells from blood. The TCR originated in a man aged 18 to 35 with type 1 diabetes. This chain connects TRBV5-1 to TRBJ2-5, with D perhaps TRBD1 (5 bases). CDR3 sequence reads: CASSLADRLQETQYF. The CDR3 DNA follows: TGCGCCAGCAGCTTGGCCGACAGACTCCAAGAGACCCAGTACTTC.